The clone carrying this T cell receptor beta chain occurred once. Its antigen is not identified. Clones were sequenced by immunoSEQ multiplex PCR, and TCRdb holds only the in-frame ones, with some missing. This sample yields about 55,000 clones, of which about 88% are seen a single time; 1.5% belongs to the top ten. The CDR3 has 15 residues. Germline V gene data show CDR1 as SNHLY and CDR2 as FYNNEI. The V gene end was trimmed by 6 bases and the J gene end by 0 bases; junction bases not matched to a gene: 3. This sample is part of a study of OX40 agonist ivuxolimab in advanced cancers. Across the study: Patients got intravenous ivuxolimab at 0.01 to 10 mg/kg every 2 weeks. Prior anti-PD-1, anti-PD-L1 or anti-CTLA-4 therapy was allowed; more than 30% had some.

Points from the study as a whole: Expanded clones tended on average to be more numerous among CD8+ T cells than CD4+.

This specimen consisted of CD4+ or CD8+ T cells sorted from blood, obtained in a trial of the OX40 agonist ivuxolimab. This clonotype was obtained from an adult with an advanced solid tumor such as melanoma, head and neck, liver or kidney cancer. The V call is TRBV2, the J call TRBJ1-4; 8 positions agree with TRBD1. The CDR3 DNA follows: TGTGCCAGCAGGGAACAGGGGGCAACTAATGAAAAACTGTTTTTT. Translating it yields CASREQGATNEKLFF.